This T cell receptor beta chain was found in a study of T cell clones after liver transplantation. In the study overall: In this trial, immunosuppression withdrawal was attempted within 2 years of liver transplant. As an antigen-independent comparator, third-party-reactive TCRbeta sequences came from pre-transplant mixed lymphocyte reactions.

Trimming removed 6 bases from V and 3 bases from J, with 14 bases in between. Germline CDR1 is MNHNS and CDR2 is SASEGT. The CDR3 covers 14 residues. Assay used: immunoSEQ multiplex PCR; TCRdb lists only in-frame clones, some missing. The table lists 70,000 or so clones, roughly 90% of them singletons. Material: CD4+ T cells from blood, obtained before liver transplant. This sequence joins TRBV6-1 and TRBJ1-2, with D perhaps matching TRBD1 (6 bases). The sequence was obtained from a human donor who received a liver transplant. CDR3 nucleotides: TGTGCCAGCAGGAGGGGGGACACCGACTATGGCTACACCTTC. Translation: CASRRGDTDYGYTF.